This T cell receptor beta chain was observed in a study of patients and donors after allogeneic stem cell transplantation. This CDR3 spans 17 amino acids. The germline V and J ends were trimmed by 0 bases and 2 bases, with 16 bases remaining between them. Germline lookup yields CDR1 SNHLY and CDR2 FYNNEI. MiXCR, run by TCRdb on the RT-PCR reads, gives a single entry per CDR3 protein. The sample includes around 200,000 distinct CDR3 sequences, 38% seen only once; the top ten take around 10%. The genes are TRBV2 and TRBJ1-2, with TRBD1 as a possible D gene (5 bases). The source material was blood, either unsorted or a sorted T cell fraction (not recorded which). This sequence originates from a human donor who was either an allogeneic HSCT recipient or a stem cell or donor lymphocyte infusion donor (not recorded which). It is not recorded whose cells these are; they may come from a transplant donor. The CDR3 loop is CASSEALEGHFNYGYTF. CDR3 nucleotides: TGTGCCAGCAGTGAAGCGCTTGAAGGACACTTCAACTATGGCTACACCTTC. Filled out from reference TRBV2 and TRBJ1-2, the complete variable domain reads EPEVTQTPSHQVTQMGQEVILRCVPISNHLYFYWYRQILGQKVEFLVSFYNNEISEKSEIFDDQFSVERPDGSNFTLKIRSTKLEDSAMYFCASSEALEGHFNYGYTFGSGTRLTVV.